This T cell receptor (beta chain) came from a study of Graves' ophthalmopathy and Graves' hyperthyroidism. V lost 7 bases and J lost 3; bases outside the gene matches: 5. The CDR3 spans 15 residues. From germline, CDR1 is MNHNS and CDR2 SASEGT. Amplification from RNA transcripts yielded the TCR beta CDR3 regions. RT-PCR was first run with HTBI primers, then multiplex PCR in a second round. TCRdb processed the multiplex PCR reads anew with MiXCR; each CDR3 protein has one entry. The data show hundreds of thousands of distinct CDR3 sequences, over 20% seen once. The sample comprised peripheral blood. The sequence came from a woman between 18 and 29 years old with stable Graves' hyperthyroidism. Some clones in this sample may be carry-over from other donors' samples. The rearrangement links TRBV6-1 to TRBJ1-5, with TRBD1 matching over 11 bases. CDR3 region: CASMRTGGLNQPQHF. The CDR3 region has the DNA TGTGCCAGCATGAGGACAGGGGGCCTCAATCAGCCCCAGCATTTT.